This T cell receptor beta chain was found in a study of blood T cells in healthy people across ages. Note on this clonotype: Its target is not known. This clone may be a read error of a much larger clone one base away.

Study results and caveats: Diversity was higher, and naive CD4+ cells more numerous, in long-lived donors than in aged donors.

The germline gives CDR1 DFQATT, CDR2 SNEGSKA (reference sequence). The CDR3 totals 10 residues. With a J-beta primer mix and a sample-barcoded 5' primer, a second PCR ran about 6 to 11 cycles. All cDNA molecules were each tagged by a template-switch adaptor with 12 random nucleotides. Via MiXCR, TCRdb re-called the 5' RACE reads, giving one row per CDR3 protein. The sample has 800,000 to 950,000 distinct CDR3 sequences; around 34% are singletons. The V call is TRBV20-1, the J call TRBJ2-5; D ambiguous. The clonotype comes from a man younger than 30 in good health. The sample comprised blood. The CDR3 bases are TGCGGTGCTAGTTACGAGACCCAGTACTTC. Its translation is CGASYETQYF.